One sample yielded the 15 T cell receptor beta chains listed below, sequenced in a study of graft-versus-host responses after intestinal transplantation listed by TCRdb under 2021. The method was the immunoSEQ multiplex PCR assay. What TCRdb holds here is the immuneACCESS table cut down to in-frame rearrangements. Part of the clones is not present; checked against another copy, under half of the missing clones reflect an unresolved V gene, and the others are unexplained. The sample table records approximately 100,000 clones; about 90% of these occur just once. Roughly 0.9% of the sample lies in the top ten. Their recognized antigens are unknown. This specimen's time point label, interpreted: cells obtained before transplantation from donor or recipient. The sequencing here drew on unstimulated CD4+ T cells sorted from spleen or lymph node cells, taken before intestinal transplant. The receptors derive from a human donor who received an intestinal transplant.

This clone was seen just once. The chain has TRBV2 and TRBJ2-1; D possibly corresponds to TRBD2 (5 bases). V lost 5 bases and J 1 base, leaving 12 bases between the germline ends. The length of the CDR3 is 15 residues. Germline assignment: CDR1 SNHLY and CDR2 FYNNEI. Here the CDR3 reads CASSLEVGSYNEQFF. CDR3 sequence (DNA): TGTGCCAGCAGTCTGGAGGTGGGGTCCTACAATGAGCAGTTCTTC. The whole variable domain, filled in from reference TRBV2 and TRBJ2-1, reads EPEVTQTPSHQVTQMGQEVILRCVPISNHLYFYWYRQILGQKVEFLVSFYNNEISEKSEIFDDQFSVERPDGSNFTLKIRSTKLEDSAMYFCASSLEVGSYNEQFFGPGTRLTVL.

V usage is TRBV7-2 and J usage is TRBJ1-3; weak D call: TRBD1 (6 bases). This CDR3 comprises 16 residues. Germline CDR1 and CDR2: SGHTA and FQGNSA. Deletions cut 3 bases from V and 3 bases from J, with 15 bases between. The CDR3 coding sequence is TGTGCCAGCAGCTTCGGACAGCCGGGGAGTGGAAACACCATATATTTT. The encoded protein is CASSFGQPGSGNTIYF.

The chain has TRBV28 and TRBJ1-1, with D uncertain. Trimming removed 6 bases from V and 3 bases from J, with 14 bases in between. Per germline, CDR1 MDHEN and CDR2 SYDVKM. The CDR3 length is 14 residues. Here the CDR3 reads CASSPGSQDTEAFF. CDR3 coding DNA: TGTGCCAGCAGCCCGGGCTCCCAGGACACTGAAGCTTTCTTT.

DNA of the CDR3: TGTGCCAGCAGTTCCCAATTGGGCGATGAGCAGTTCTTC. This codes for CASSSQLGDEQFF. The chain couples TRBV6-5 to TRBJ2-1; D is uncertain. The ends were cut back, 4 bases at V and 8 bases at J, with 12 bases in the middle. Germline V gene lookup returns CDR1 MNHEY and CDR2 SVGAGI. The CDR3 spans 13 residues.

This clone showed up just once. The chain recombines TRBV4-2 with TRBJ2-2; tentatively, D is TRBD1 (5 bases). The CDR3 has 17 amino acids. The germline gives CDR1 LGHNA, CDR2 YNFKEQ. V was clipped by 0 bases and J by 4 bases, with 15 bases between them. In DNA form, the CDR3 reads TGTGCCAGCAGCCAAGATATAAGGGCAAGGGGCACCGGGGAGCTGTTTTTT. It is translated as CASSQDIRARGTGELFF.

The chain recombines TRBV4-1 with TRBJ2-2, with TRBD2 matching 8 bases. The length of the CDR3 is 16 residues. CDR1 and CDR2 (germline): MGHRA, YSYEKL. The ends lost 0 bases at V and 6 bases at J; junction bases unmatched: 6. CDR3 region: CASSQDLGTRAGELFF. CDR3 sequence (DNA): TGCGCCAGCAGCCAAGATCTCGGGACTAGGGCCGGGGAGCTGTTTTTT.

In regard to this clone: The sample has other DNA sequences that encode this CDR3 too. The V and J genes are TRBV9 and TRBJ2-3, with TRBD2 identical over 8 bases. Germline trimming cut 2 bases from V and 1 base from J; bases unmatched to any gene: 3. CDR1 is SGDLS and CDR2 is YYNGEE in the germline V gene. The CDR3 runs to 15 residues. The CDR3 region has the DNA TGTGCCAGCAGCGTCATGACTAGCGGCACAGATACGCAGTATTTT. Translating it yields CASSVMTSGTDTQYF.

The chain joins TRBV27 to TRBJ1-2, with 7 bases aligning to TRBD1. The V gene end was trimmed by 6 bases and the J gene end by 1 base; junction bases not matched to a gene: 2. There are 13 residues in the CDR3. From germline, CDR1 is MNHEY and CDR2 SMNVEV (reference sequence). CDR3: CASRRQGNYGYTF. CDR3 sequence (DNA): TGTGCCAGCAGACGACAGGGTAACTATGGCTACACCTTC.

The chain's CDR3 is CAWSVRGSQPQHF. CDR3 sequence (DNA): TGTGCCTGGAGTGTCCGGGGTAGTCAGCCCCAGCATTTT. The V gene is TRBV30, the J gene TRBJ1-5, with unresolved D. Looked up from germline, CDR1 is GTSNPN and CDR2 is SVGIG (reference sequence). The CDR3 is 13 amino acids. V was trimmed by 0 bases and J by 6 bases, leaving 9 bases between them.

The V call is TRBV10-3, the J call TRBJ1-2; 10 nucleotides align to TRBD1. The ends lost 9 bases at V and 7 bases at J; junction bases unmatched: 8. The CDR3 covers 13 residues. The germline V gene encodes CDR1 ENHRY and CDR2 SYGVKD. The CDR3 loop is CAMRQGASGGYTF. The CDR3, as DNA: TGTGCCATGCGACAGGGGGCGTCCGGTGGCTACACCTTC.

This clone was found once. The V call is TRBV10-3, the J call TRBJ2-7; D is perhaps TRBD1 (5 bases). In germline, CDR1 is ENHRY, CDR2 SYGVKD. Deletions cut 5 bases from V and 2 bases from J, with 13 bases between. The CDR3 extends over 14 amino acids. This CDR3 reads CAISLTGTAYEQYF. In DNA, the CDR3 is TGTGCCATCAGTCTTACAGGTACCGCCTACGAGCAGTACTTC.

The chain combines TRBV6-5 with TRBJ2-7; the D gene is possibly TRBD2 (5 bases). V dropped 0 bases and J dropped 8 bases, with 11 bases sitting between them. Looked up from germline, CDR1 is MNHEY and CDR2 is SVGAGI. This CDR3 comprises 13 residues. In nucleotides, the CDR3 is TGTGCCAGCAGTTACTCGGGTCTAGCTCAGCAGTACTTC. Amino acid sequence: CASSYSGLAQQYF.

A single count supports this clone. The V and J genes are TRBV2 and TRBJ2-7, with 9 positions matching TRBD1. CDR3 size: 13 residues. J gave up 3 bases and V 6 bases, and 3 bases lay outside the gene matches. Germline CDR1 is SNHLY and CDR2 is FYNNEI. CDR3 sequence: CASRGDRDYEQYF. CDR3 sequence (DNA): TGTGCCAGCAGGGGGGACAGGGACTACGAGCAGTACTTC.

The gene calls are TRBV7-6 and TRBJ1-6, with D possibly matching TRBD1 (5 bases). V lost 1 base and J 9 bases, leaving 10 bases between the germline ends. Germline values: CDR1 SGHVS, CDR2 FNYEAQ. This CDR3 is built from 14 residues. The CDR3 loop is CASSLDEGASPLHF. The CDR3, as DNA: TGTGCCAGCAGCTTAGATGAAGGGGCTTCACCCCTCCACTTT.

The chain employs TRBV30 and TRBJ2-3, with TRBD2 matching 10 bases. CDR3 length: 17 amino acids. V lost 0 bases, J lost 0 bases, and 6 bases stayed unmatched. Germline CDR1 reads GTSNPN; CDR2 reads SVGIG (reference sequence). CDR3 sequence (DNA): TGTGCCTGGAGTGTAGGCCTAGCGGGGGCTAGCACAGATACGCAGTATTTT. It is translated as CAWSVGLAGASTDTQYF.